This passage covers 10 T cell receptor beta chains from one sample sequenced in a study of CD8 T cells in ankylosing spondylitis. Via MiXCR, TCRdb re-called the 5' RACE reads, giving one row per CDR3 protein. The table shows some 180,000 distinct CDR3 sequences, with about 20% occurring only once. The sample was blood, either unsorted or a sorted T cell fraction (not recorded which). These receptor sequences come from a male donor aged 10 to 30 with ankylosing spondylitis or in good health (not recorded which).

This clonotype was seen ten or more times. The J gene is TRBJ2-4, the V gene TRBV6-2 or TRBV6-3; tentatively, D is TRBD1 or TRBD2 (6 bases each). CDR1 and CDR2 (germline): MNHEY, SVGEGT. There are 18 residues in the CDR3. The germline V and J ends were trimmed by 0 bases and 5 bases, with 20 bases remaining between them. CDR3 sequence (DNA): TGTGCCAGCAGTTACTCAATCGGAGCGGGCAAGGGGGAAAACATTCAGTACTTC. Protein product: CASSYSIGAGKGENIQYF.

The chain joins TRBV4-2 to TRBJ2-7; 7 nucleotides line up with TRBD1. The germline V gene has CDR1 LGHNA and CDR2 YNFKEQ. The CDR3 has 14 amino acids. The V gene end was trimmed by 5 bases and the J gene end by 0 bases; junction bases not matched to a gene: 4. In DNA form, the CDR3 reads TGTGCCAGCAGCTCGGACAGGAGCTCCTACGAGCAGTACTTC. Translating gives CASSSDRSSYEQYF.

This clonotype was counted many times. The V gene is TRBV29-1, the J gene TRBJ2-1; 13 bases fit TRBD2. The CDR3 extends over 16 amino acids. The germline V gene has CDR1 SQVTM and CDR2 ANQGSEA. V shed 5 bases and J 6 bases; nucleotides not matched to a gene: 10. CDR3: CSVTPTGTSGTNEQFF. For the CDR3, the DNA is TGCAGCGTTACTCCAACCGGGACTAGCGGGACCAATGAGCAGTTCTTC.

This clonotype was seen ten or more times. The chain uses TRBV7-3 and TRBJ2-3; D is tentatively TRBD1 or TRBD2 (5 bases each). The CDR3 totals 14 residues. CDR1 is SGHTA, CDR2 FQGTGA, per germline. V gave up 4 bases and J gave up 0 bases, with 8 bases separating them. The CDR3 region is CASSWGRSTDTQYF. CDR3 nucleotide sequence: TGTGCCAGCAGCTGGGGACGGAGCACAGATACGCAGTATTTT.

This clonotype has ten or more counts. The chain carries TRBV11-2 and TRBJ2-3, with D tentatively TRBD2 (6 bases). The CDR3 has 15 amino acids. The ends were cut back, 4 bases at V and 5 bases at J, with 16 bases in the middle. CDR1 is SGHAT and CDR2 is FQNNGV in the germline V gene. The CDR3 protein is CASSSPEGVKDTQYF. In DNA form, the CDR3 reads TGTGCCAGCAGCTCCCCGGAGGGAGTTAAAGATACGCAGTATTTT.

This clonotype was detected ten times or more. This chain connects TRBV10-3 to TRBJ2-2, with D possibly matching TRBD2 (5 bases). Germline V gene lookup returns CDR1 ENHRY and CDR2 SYGVKD. The length of the CDR3 is 16 residues. Deletions cut 3 bases from V and 5 bases from J, with 16 bases between. The CDR3 protein is CAISDSNGVGTGELFF. In DNA form, the CDR3 reads TGTGCCATCAGTGATTCAAACGGGGTCGGGACCGGGGAGCTGTTTTTT.

The gene calls are TRBV5-1 and TRBJ2-3, with a possible D match to TRBD1 (5 bases). The V end was cut by 1 base, the J end by 4 bases, with 13 bases between. Germline V gives CDR1 SGHRS, CDR2 YFSETQ. There are 15 residues in the CDR3. CDR3 sequence: CASSLSRASPDTQYF. The CDR3 nucleotides read TGCGCCAGCAGCTTGTCCAGGGCGAGTCCAGATACGCAGTATTTT.

In its sample, this clonotype was seen many times. The chain has TRBV28 and TRBJ1-2; weak D call: TRBD1 (6 bases). This CDR3 region has 15 residues. V lost 4 bases and J 8 bases, leaving 20 bases between the germline ends. Germline loops: CDR1 MDHEN, CDR2 SYDVKM. DNA for the CDR3: TGTGCCAGCAGTTCTCCCGGGCAGGGGAGTTCCGGCTACACCTTC. Protein: CASSSPGQGSSGYTF.

This clonotype was found many times. The CDR3 protein is CAWSVPARELRTGELFF. CDR3 nucleotide sequence: TGTGCCTGGAGTGTACCTGCGCGGGAGTTGAGAACGGGGGAGCTGTTTTTT. V is TRBV30 and J is TRBJ2-2, with 7 nucleotides matching TRBD2. Per germline, CDR1 GTSNPN and CDR2 SVGIG (reference sequence). J gave up 8 bases and V 0 bases, and 15 bases lay outside the gene matches. This CDR3 has 17 residues.

This clonotype has a count of ten or more. The CDR3 protein is CASSRQRAKNIQYF. The CDR3 region has the DNA TGTGCCAGCAGCCGGCAGAGGGCCAAAAACATTCAGTACTTC. V and J are TRBV11-3 and TRBJ2-4; D is ambiguous. Trimming removed 5 bases from V and 1 base from J, with 9 bases in between. Germline CDR1 reads SGHNT; CDR2 reads YENEEA. The CDR3 consists of 14 residues. Drawing the rest from reference TRBV11-3 and TRBJ2-4, the complete variable domain is EAGVVQSPRYKIIEKKQPVAFWCNPISGHNTLYWYLQNLGQGPELLIRYENEEAVDDSQLPKDRFSAERLKGVDSTLKIQPAELGDSAVYLCASSRQRAKNIQYFGAGTRLSVL.